This T cell receptor beta chain was recovered during a study of blood T cell repertoires in COVID-19. Study-level information: There were acute and convalescent COVID-19 samples, and they came from the United States, Italy and Spain. T cells, B-cell-depleted T cells, or PBMCs provided the cDNA or gDNA that served as material.

CDR3 size: 18 residues. The V gene's germline CDR1 is SGHTS and CDR2 YDEGEE. V shed 0 bases, J shed 5 bases, and the junction held 6 bases outside the gene matches. Under the authors' procedure: The assay estimated nucleated cells by amplifying reference gene primers. Using immunoSEQ multiplex PCR, the repertoire was profiled, and TCRdb retains in-frame clones only, with some absent. V and J calls and clone size are those listed in that table; D and trimming were worked out from the DNA. The sample has around 70,000 clones; 90% are singletons. What was sequenced was peripheral blood. The sequence was collected from a man aged 50-60 years with acute or convalescent COVID-19. The rearrangement uses TRBV5-8 and TRBJ2-2; 14 positions match TRBD2. The CDR3 DNA reads as TGTGCCAGCAGCTTGGCCGGGACTAGCGGGAGTAAAACCGGGGAGCTGTTTTTT. Its protein is CASSLAGTSGSKTGELFF.